The rows below give T cell receptor beta chains drawn from one sample of a study of regulatory T cells in long-lasting Graves disease. TCRdb passed the multiplex PCR reads through MiXCR, listing each CDR3 protein once. The sample carries approximately 400,000 distinct CDR3 sequences, less than 25% recorded once. This sample comprised peripheral blood mononuclear cells (PBMCs), obtained when the disease was refractory, from a patient treated with antithyroid drugs. The receptors were gathered from a female donor with Graves disease. CDR3s include the opening cysteine and the closing phenylalanine or tryptophan. The order of the fields is CDR3 DNA, CDR3 protein, D gene, CDR3 length, J gene, V gene, clone size. The D gene is left open where the match is weak. The listing skips clone size in some rows; elsewhere it reads once, few, many or a size class.

CDR3nt: TGTGCCACCAAGGGATCTGGGAGCAATCAGCCCCAGCATTTT
CDR3aa: CATKGSGSNQPQHF
d_gene: NA
len: 14
j_gene: TRBJ1-5
v_gene: TRBV10-3
abundance: NA

CDR3nt: TGTGCCAGTAGATGGGGGACAGAAGCTTTCTTT
CDR3aa: CASRWGTEAFF
d_gene: NA
len: 11
j_gene: TRBJ1-1
v_gene: TRBV19
abundance: NA

CDR3nt: TGCAGTGCTAGACGGTCTGGATACGAGCAGTACTTC
CDR3aa: CSARRSGYEQYF
d_gene: NA
len: 12
j_gene: TRBJ2-7
v_gene: TRBV20-1
abundance: few

CDR3nt: TGTGCCAGCAGCTCCTACGGGGCCCACGAGCAGTACTTC
CDR3aa: CASSSYGAHEQYF
d_gene: NA
len: 13
j_gene: TRBJ2-7
v_gene: TRBV7-9
abundance: NA

CDR3nt: TGTGCCAGCAGTTCCCTTGGGGGAGGGAAGACCCAGTACTTC
CDR3aa: CASSSLGGGKTQYF
d_gene: TRBD2
len: 14
j_gene: TRBJ2-5
v_gene: TRBV12-3/TRBV12-4
abundance: many

CDR3nt: TGTGCCAGCAGCCAACCGACAGGGCCGACTTTAGTAGCTGGCTACGAGCAGTACTTC
CDR3aa: CASSQPTGPTLVAGYEQYF
d_gene: TRBD1
len: 19
j_gene: TRBJ2-7
v_gene: TRBV7-3
abundance: NA

CDR3nt: TGTGCCAGCACCCTCGCGGGACAGGGTAACTATGGCTACACCTTC
CDR3aa: CASTLAGQGNYGYTF
d_gene: TRBD1
len: 15
j_gene: TRBJ1-2
v_gene: TRBV6-1
abundance: many

CDR3nt: TGTGCCAGCAGTAGTTTCCGTAGCGGGTTCACAGATACGCAGTATTTT
CDR3aa: CASSSFRSGFTDTQYF
d_gene: TRBD2
len: 16
j_gene: TRBJ2-3
v_gene: TRBV12-3/TRBV12-4
abundance: NA

CDR3nt: TGTGCCAGCTCACCGCGGGAGGCAGGGGGTGAAAAACTGTTTTTT
CDR3aa: CASSPREAGGEKLFF
d_gene: TRBD1
len: 15
j_gene: TRBJ1-4
v_gene: TRBV18
abundance: many

CDR3nt: TGTGCCAGCAGTCCCGGACAGTATAGCAATCAGCCCCAGCATTTT
CDR3aa: CASSPGQYSNQPQHF
d_gene: NA
len: 15
j_gene: TRBJ1-5
v_gene: TRBV12-3/TRBV12-4
abundance: many

CDR3nt: TGTGCCAGCAGTTCTGACAGGGGCTCGTTTGAAGCTTTCTTT
CDR3aa: CASSSDRGSFEAFF
d_gene: TRBD1
len: 14
j_gene: TRBJ1-1
v_gene: TRBV12-3/TRBV12-4
abundance: NA

CDR3nt: TGTGCCAGTACCTCGACTGGGGTCGCGACTGAAGCTTTCTTT
CDR3aa: CASTSTGVATEAFF
d_gene: NA
len: 14
j_gene: TRBJ1-1
v_gene: TRBV19
abundance: NA

CDR3nt: TGTGCCAGCAGCCGAGGACTAGCGGGAGGACCCTATACGCAGTATTTT
CDR3aa: CASSRGLAGGPYTQYF
d_gene: TRBD2
len: 16
j_gene: TRBJ2-3
v_gene: TRBV13
abundance: NA

CDR3nt: TGTGCCAGCTCACCAGGGGTTGGGGCCAACGTCCTGACTTTC
CDR3aa: CASSPGVGANVLTF
d_gene: NA
len: 14
j_gene: TRBJ2-6
v_gene: TRBV18
abundance: many

CDR3nt: TGTGCCACCAGCAGAGTTACGGGGGCTGGGGCCAACGTCCTGACTTTC
CDR3aa: CATSRVTGAGANVLTF
d_gene: NA
len: 16
j_gene: TRBJ2-6
v_gene: TRBV15
abundance: few

CDR3nt: TGTGCCAGCAGCCAGGATCCGACCCAAGAGACCCAGTACTTC
CDR3aa: CASSQDPTQETQYF
d_gene: NA
len: 14
j_gene: TRBJ2-5
v_gene: TRBV3-1
abundance: NA

CDR3nt: TGTGCCAGCAGCTCATGGGGGACAGGGGGCTTGAACACTGAAGCTTTCTTT
CDR3aa: CASSSWGTGGLNTEAFF
d_gene: TRBD1
len: 17
j_gene: TRBJ1-1
v_gene: TRBV5-6
abundance: few

CDR3nt: TGTGCTAGTGGTTTGGGTCCGGGACAGGGTGAGACTGAAGCTTTCTTT
CDR3aa: CASGLGPGQGETEAFF
d_gene: TRBD1
len: 16
j_gene: TRBJ1-1
v_gene: TRBV12-5
abundance: few

CDR3nt: TGTGCCAGTAGTCGAGGGGAGGGTGGGCAGCCCCAGCATTTT
CDR3aa: CASSRGEGGQPQHF
d_gene: NA
len: 14
j_gene: TRBJ1-5
v_gene: TRBV19
abundance: few

CDR3nt: TGTGCCAGCAGGCCTACGGGACTAGCGGGAGGTTACGAGCAGTACTTC
CDR3aa: CASRPTGLAGGYEQYF
d_gene: TRBD2
len: 16
j_gene: TRBJ2-7
v_gene: TRBV6-1
abundance: many

CDR3nt: TGTGCCAGCAGTTTATCATCCAGAGGACCGGGGCCCTACGAGCAGTACTTC
CDR3aa: CASSLSSRGPGPYEQYF
d_gene: NA
len: 17
j_gene: TRBJ2-7
v_gene: TRBV28
abundance: many